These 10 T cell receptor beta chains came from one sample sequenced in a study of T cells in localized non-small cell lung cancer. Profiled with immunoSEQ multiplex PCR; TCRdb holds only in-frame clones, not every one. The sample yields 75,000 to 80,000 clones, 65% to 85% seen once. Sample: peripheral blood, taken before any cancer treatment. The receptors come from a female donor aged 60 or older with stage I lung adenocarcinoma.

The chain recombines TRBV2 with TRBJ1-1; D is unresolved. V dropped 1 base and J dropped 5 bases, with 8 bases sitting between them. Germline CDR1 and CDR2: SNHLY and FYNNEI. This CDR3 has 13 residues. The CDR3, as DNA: TGTGCCAGCAGTGAAGGGTCGCGGACTGAAGCTTTCTTT. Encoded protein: CASSEGSRTEAFF.

CDR3 nucleotides: TGTGCCAGCAGACAGGGACCCTCCTACGAGCAGTACTTC. As protein: CASRQGPSYEQYF. V usage is TRBV6-5 and J usage is TRBJ2-5; TRBD1 might be the D (6 bases). The DNA end lines up better with TRBJ2-7; the J call may be wrong. Germline-derived CDR1 and CDR2 are MNHEY and SVGAGI. The CDR3 runs to 13 residues.

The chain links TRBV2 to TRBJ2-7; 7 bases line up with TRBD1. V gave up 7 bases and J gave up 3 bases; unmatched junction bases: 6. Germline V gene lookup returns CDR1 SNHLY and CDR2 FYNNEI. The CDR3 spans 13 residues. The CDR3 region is CASNLGQLYEQYF. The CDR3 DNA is TGTGCCAGCAACCTGGGACAGCTCTACGAGCAGTACTTC.

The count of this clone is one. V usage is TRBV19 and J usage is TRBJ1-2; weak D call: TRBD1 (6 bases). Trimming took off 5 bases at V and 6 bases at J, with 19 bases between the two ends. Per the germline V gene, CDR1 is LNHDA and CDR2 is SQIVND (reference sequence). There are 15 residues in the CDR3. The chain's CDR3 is CASSHRQTGGHGYTF. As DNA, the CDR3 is TGTGCCAGTAGTCACAGACAAACGGGGGGCCATGGCTACACCTTC.

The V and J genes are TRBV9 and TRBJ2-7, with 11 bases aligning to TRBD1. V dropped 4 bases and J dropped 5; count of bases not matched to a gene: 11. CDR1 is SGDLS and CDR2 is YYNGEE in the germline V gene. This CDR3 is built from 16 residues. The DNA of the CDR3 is TGTGCCAGCAGCAGGGGACAGGGGGGCGTTGCCGACGAGCAGTACTTC. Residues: CASSRGQGGVADEQYF. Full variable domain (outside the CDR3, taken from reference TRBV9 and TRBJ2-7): DSGVTQTPKHLITATGQRVTLRCSPRSGDLSVYWYQQSLDQGLQFLIQYYNGEERAKGNILERFSAQQFPDLHSELNLSSLELGDSALYFCASSRGQGGVADEQYFGPGTRLTVT.

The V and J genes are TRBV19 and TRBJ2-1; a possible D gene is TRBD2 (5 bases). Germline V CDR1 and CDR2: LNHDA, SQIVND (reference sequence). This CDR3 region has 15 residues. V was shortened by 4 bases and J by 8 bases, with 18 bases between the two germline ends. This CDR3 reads CASSSRLWERDEQFF. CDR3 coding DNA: TGTGCCAGTAGTAGCCGTTTATGGGAGAGGGATGAGCAGTTCTTC.

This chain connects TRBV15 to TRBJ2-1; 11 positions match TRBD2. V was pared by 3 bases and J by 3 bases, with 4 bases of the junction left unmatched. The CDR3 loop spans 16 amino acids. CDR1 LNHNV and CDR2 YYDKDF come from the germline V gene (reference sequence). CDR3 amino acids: CATSSPGTSGYNEQFF. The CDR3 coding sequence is TGTGCCACCAGCAGCCCGGGGACTAGCGGCTACAATGAGCAGTTCTTC.

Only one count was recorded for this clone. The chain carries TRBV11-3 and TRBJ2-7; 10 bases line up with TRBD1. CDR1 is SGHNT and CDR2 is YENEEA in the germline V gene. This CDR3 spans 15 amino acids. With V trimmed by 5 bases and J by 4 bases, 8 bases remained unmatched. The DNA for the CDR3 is TGTGCCAGCAGCGCCAATGGGGACAGGGGATACGAGCAGTACTTC. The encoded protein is CASSANGDRGYEQYF.

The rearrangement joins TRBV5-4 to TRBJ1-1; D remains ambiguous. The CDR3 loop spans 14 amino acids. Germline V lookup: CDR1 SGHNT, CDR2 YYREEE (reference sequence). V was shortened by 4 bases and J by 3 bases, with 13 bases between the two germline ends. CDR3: CASSQSRRDTEAFF. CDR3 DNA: TGTGCCAGCAGCCAATCAAGGAGGGACACTGAAGCTTTCTTT.

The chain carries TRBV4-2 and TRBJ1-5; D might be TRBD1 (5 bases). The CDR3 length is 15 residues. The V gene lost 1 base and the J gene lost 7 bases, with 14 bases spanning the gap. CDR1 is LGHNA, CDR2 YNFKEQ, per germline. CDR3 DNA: TGTGCCAGCAGCCAAGTAGGCGGGGGGAGGCAGCCCCAGCATTTT. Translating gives CASSQVGGGRQPQHF.